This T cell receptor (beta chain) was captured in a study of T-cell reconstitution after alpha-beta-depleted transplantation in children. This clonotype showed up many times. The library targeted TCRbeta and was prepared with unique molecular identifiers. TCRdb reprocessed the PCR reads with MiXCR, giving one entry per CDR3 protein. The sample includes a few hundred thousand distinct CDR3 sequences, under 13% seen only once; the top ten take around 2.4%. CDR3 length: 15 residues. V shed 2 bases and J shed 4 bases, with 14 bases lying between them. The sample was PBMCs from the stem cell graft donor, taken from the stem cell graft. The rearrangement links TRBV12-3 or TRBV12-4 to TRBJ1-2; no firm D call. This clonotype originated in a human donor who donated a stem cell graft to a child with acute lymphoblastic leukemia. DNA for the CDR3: TGTGCCAGCAGTTTAACAAGGAGGGCGAGCTATGGCTACACCTTC. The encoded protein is CASSLTRRASYGYTF.